This T cell receptor (beta chain) was identified in a study of tumor-infiltrating lymphocytes in primary liver carcinoma. On this clonotype itself: Its antigen remains unknown. Germline and junction disagree at one end, which may indicate a read error.

Germline DNA was also extracted, and blood RNA was taken from unsorted whole blood. Study-wide results and limits: Tumor specimens were characterized by a significantly higher top-250-clone fraction than blood (p = 0.039).

From roughly 500 ng total RNA, TCR beta cDNA was generated with a primer in the constant region. Researchers made the TCR beta libraries by running three nested multiplex PCR rounds with slightly modified ARM-PCR. Both of the initial two PCR rounds ran for nine to eleven cycles and employed TRBV1-TRBV30 forward primers alongside a C-beta reverse primer. TCRdb recomputed calls from the multiplex PCR reads with MiXCR, one row per CDR3 protein. Among 200,000 or so distinct CDR3 sequences listed, approximately 64% were seen once. This CDR3 spans 16 amino acids. The rearrangement joins TRBV12-3 or TRBV12-4 to TRBJ2-7, with 7 bases matching TRBD2. This receptor was obtained from a woman in her sixties with primary liver carcinoma and hepatitis B virus infection. Material: peripheral blood. This CDR3 is CSSTLLSSGASYEQYF. The DNA for the CDR3 is TGTTCCAGCACCCTACTGTCTAGCGGAGCCTCCTATGAGCAGTACTTC.